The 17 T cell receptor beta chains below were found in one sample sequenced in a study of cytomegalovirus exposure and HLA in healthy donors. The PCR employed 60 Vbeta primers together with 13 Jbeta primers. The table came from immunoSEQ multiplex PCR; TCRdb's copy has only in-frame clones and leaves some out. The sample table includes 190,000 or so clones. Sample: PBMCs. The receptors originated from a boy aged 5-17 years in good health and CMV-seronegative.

The CDR3 sequence is CASSPFGGAGDTGELFF. In DNA, the CDR3 is TGTGCCAGCAGTCCTTTCGGGGGGGCCGGGGACACCGGGGAGCTGTTTTTT. The chain carries TRBV28 and TRBJ2-2, with 8 bases matching TRBD2. The CDR3 spans 17 residues. Germline V CDR1 and CDR2: MDHEN, SYDVKM. Trimming cost V 5 bases and J 3 bases; bases outside gene matches: 11.

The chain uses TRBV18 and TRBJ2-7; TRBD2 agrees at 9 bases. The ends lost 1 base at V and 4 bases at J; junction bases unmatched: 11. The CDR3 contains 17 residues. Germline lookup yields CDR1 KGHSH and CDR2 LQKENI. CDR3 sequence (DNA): TGTGCCAGCTCACCACGCGCTATTGGCGGGGGGGATTACGAGCAGTACTTC. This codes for CASSPRAIGGGDYEQYF.

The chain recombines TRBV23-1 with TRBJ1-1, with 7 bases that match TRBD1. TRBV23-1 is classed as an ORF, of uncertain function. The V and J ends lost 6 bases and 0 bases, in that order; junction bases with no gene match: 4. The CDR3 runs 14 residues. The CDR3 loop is CASRRDSLNTEAFF. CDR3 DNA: TGCGCCAGCAGACGGGACAGTTTGAACACTGAAGCTTTCTTT.

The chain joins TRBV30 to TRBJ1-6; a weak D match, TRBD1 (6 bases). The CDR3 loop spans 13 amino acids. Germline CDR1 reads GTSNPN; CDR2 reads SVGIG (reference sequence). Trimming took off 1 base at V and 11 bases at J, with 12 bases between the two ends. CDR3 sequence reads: CAWSDYREPPLHF. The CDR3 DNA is TGTGCCTGGAGTGACTACAGGGAACCACCCCTCCACTTT.

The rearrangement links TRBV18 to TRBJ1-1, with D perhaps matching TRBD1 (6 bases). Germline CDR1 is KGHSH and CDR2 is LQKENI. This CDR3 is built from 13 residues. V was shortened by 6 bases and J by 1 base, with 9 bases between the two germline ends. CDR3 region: CASSQQGNTEAFF. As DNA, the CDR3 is TGTGCCAGCTCTCAACAGGGGAACACTGAAGCTTTCTTT.

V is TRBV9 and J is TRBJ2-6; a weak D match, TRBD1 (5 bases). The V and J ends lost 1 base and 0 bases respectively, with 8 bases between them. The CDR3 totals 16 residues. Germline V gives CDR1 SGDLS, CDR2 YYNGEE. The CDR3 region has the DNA TGTGCCAGCAGCGTACAGGGCAACTCTGGGGCCAACGTCCTGACTTTC. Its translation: CASSVQGNSGANVLTF.

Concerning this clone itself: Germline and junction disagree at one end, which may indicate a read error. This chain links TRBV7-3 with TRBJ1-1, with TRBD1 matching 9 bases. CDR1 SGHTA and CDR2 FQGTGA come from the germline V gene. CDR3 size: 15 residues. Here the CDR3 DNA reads TGTGCCAGCAGCTTAGGCGGACAGGGGACCCCTGAAGCTTCCTTT. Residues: CASSLGGQGTPEASF.

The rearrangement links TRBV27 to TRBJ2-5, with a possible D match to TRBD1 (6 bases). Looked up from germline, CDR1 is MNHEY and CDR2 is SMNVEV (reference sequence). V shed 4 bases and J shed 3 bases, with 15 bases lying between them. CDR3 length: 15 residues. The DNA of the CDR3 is TGTGCCAGCAGTTCGGGACGTAACAGGGAAGAGACCCAGTACTTC. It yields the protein CASSSGRNREETQYF.

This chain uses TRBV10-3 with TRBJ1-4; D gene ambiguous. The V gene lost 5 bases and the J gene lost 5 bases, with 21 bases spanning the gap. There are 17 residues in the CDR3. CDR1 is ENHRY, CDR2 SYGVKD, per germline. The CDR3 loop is CAISPGSRSSVNEKLFF. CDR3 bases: TGTGCCATCAGTCCCGGTTCACGGTCTTCGGTCAATGAAAAACTGTTTTTT.

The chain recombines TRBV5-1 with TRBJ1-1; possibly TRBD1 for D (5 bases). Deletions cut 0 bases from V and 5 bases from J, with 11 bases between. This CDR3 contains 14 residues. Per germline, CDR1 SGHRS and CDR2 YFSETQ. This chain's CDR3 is CASSLEGSGTEAFF. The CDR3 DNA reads TGCGCCAGCAGCTTGGAGGGGAGCGGGACTGAAGCTTTCTTT.

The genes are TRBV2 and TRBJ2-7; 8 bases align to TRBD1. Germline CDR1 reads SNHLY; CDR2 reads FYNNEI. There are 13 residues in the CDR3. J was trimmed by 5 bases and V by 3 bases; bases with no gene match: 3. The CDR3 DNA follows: TGTGCCAGCAGTGATGACAGGGGCCACGAGCAGTACTTC. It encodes CASSDDRGHEQYF.

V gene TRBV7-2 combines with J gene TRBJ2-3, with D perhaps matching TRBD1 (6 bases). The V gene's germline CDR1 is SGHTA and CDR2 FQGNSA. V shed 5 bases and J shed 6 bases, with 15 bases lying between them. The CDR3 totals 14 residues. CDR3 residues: CASSPGTLGDTQYF. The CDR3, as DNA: TGTGCCAGCAGCCCTGGGACATTGGGGGATACGCAGTATTTT.

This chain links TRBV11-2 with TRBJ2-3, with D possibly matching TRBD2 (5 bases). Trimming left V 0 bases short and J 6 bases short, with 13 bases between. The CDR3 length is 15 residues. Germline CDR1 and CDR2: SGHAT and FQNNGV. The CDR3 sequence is CASSLDVDSGDTQYF. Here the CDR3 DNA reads TGTGCCAGCAGCTTAGATGTGGACTCGGGTGATACGCAGTATTTT.

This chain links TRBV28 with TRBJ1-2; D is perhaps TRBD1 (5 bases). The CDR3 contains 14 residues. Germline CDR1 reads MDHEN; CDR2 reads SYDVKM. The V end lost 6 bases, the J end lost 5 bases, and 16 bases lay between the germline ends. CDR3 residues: CASSVRALGYGYTF. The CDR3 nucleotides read TGTGCCAGCAGCGTCAGGGCTTTGGGATATGGCTACACCTTC.

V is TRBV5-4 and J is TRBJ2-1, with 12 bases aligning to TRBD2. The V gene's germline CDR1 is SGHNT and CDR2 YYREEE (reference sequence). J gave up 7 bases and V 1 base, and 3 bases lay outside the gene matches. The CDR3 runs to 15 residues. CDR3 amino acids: CASSLTSGGFNEQFF. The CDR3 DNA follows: TGTGCCAGCAGCTTGACTAGCGGGGGGTTTAATGAGCAGTTCTTC.

The CDR3 protein is CASSAGQAIAYGYTF. As DNA, the CDR3 is TGTGCCAGCAGCGCCGGACAGGCCATTGCCTATGGCTACACCTTC. The chain carries TRBV9 and TRBJ1-2, with TRBD1 identical over 7 bases. Germline CDR1 SGDLS, CDR2 YYNGEE. This CDR3 contains 15 residues. Trimming took 3 bases from V and 4 from J; bases not matched to a gene: 9.

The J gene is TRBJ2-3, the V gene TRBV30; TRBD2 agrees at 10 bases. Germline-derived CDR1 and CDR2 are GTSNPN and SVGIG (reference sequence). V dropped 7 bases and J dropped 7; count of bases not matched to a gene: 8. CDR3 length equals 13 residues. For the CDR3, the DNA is TGTGCCTCCAGCGGGGGGGCCGTAAATACGCAGTATTTT. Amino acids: CASSGGAVNTQYF.